This T cell receptor (beta chain) was captured by sequencing in a study of PD-1 blockade in classical Hodgkin lymphoma. The study, taken as a whole, reports: Significantly greater TCR diversity emerged by C4D1 in CD4+ cells but not CD8+ cells.

Indicated time point: cycle 4 day 1 (C4D1), after six to seven weeks of nivolumab. All patients experienced relapse after autologous stem cell transplantation, and brentuximab vedotin exposure was variable. Complete response, partial response or progressive disease constituted the best response categories observed. The method was immunoSEQ multiplex PCR; TCRdb's version includes in-frame clones alone and lacks a portion of them. The table lists tens of thousands of clones, approximately 80% of them singletons. On this clone: Its cognate antigen is unknown.

The specimen comprised peripheral blood mononuclear cells (PBMCs), sampled before the fourth cycle of nivolumab. This TCR derives from a human donor with classical Hodgkin lymphoma.

The CDR3 DNA is TGTGCCAGCAGCCCCTTCCAGGAGCAGGGCTACGAGCAGTACTTC. It codes for CASSPFQEQGYEQYF. The J gene is TRBJ2-7, the V gene TRBV9; a weak D match, TRBD1 (5 bases). Trimming left V 4 bases short and J 3 bases short, with 17 bases between. Germline V lookup: CDR1 SGDLS, CDR2 YYNGEE. This CDR3 region has 15 residues.